These T cell receptor beta chains were read from a single sample in a study of blood T cell repertoires in COVID-19. TCRdb's table, derived via immunoSEQ multiplex PCR, lists solely in-frame clones and lacks some. The data contain approximately 230,000 clones, 70% to 90% of them seen just once; the ten biggest clones take up around 1.4%. Source material: peripheral blood. The receptors shown here come from a man of 80 years or more with acute or convalescent COVID-19. Both conserved end residues are part of each CDR3. Each record gives: J gene, V gene, clone size, D gene, CDR3 DNA, CDR3 protein. A D gene is named only where the DNA matches it firmly. Expanded clones are given a class, and other clones once, few, many or no size at all.

>TRBJ1-5|TRBV28|.|.
TGTGCCAGCAGTTTACCTGGGGGCCGTCAGCCCCAGCATTTT
CASSLPGGRQPQHF
>TRBJ1-6|TRBV25-1|.|.
TGTGCCAGCAGTGAAGGCAGGTCGATAAGTTATAATTCACCCCTCCACTTT
CASSEGRSISYNSPLHF
>TRBJ1-1|TRBV28|.|.
TGTGCCAGCAGCTGGGGGGTGATGGGGTTTAACACTGAAGCTTTCTTT
CASSWGVMGFNTEAFF
>TRBJ2-2|TRBV7-6|.|TRBD1
TGTGCCAGCAGCTTAGCGCCGGACAGGGCGAACACCGGGGAGCTGTTTTTT
CASSLAPDRANTGELFF
>TRBJ2-5|TRBV24-1|.|.
TGTGCCACCAGTGCCAGTCCCATTGCGGGCCAAGAGACCCAGTACTTC
CATSASPIAGQETQYF
>TRBJ2-2|TRBV27|.|.
TGTGCCAGCAGTTACGACAGGTCGGTCTCCGGGGAGCTGTTTTTT
CASSYDRSVSGELFF
>TRBJ2-1|TRBV7-9|.|.
TGTGCCAGCACTCTCGGTCGGGACTGGAATGAGCAGTTCTTC
CASTLGRDWNEQFF
>TRBJ1-1|TRBV6-6|.|.
TGTGCCAGCAGGCCCGGGGAGTTTAACACTGAAGCTTTCTTT
CASRPGEFNTEAFF
>TRBJ2-1|TRBV7-9|once|.
TGTGCCAGCAGCTTACTAGCACTATATTCCAATGAGCAGTTCTTC
CASSLLALYSNEQFF
>TRBJ1-2|TRBV10-1|.|TRBD1
TGCGCCAGCAGTGGGAAGGGACAGCTGAACTATGGCTACACCTTC
CASSGKGQLNYGYTF
>TRBJ2-4|TRBV4-3|.|TRBD2
TGCGCCAGCAGCCAACGATTGACCGGCGGGAGGAGTTTGAAAAACATTCAGTACTTC
CASSQRLTGGRSLKNIQYF
>TRBJ2-3|TRBV15|.|.
TGTGCCACCAGCAGGGGGCCTCGCGGAGGGGGCGACGCAGATACGCAGTATTTT
CATSRGPRGGGDADTQYF
>TRBJ1-5|TRBV19|.|.
TGTGCCAGTAGTATTCCGGGTCAGCCCCAGCATTTT
CASSIPGQPQHF
>TRBJ1-2|TRBV9|.|.
TGTGCCAGCAGCACCGCAGGCTATGGCTACACCTTC
CASSTAGYGYTF
>TRBJ1-3|TRBV7-2|few|.
TGTGCCAGCAGCTTATCTTCTGGGCAAGCCGGAAACACCATATATTTT
CASSLSSGQAGNTIYF
>TRBJ1-1|TRBV6-5|.|TRBD1
TGTGCCAGCAGTTATCGGGGACAGGGTCGGATAGCTTTCTTT
CASSYRGQGRIAFF
>TRBJ1-1|TRBV3-1/TRBV3-2|.|TRBD1
TGTGCCAGCAGCCGCAACATACCGGGACAGGGGACCTTGAACACTGAAGCTTTCTTT
CASSRNIPGQGTLNTEAFF
>TRBJ2-1|TRBV6-2/TRBV6-3|.|TRBD1
TGTGCCAGCAGTCCCCTTCCAGGGGGCCTCTACAATGAGCAGTTCTTC
CASSPLPGGLYNEQFF
>TRBJ1-2|TRBV6-6|.|.
TGTGCCAGCAGTTATGAGCGAGGCTACACCTTC
CASSYERGYTF
>TRBJ2-1|TRBV6-5|.|TRBD2
TGTGCCAGCTTAAGTAGCGGGGCCTCCTACAATGAGCAGTTCTTC
CASLSSGASYNEQFF
>TRBJ2-1|TRBV28|.|TRBD2
TGTGCCAGCAGCTCCGGACTAGCGGGTGTAAATGAGCAGTTCTTC
CASSSGLAGVNEQFF
>TRBJ2-3|TRBV19|.|TRBD1
TGTGCCAGTAGTAGACAGGGTGGACAGTCAGATACGCAGTATTTT
CASSRQGGQSDTQYF
>TRBJ2-7|TRBV5-6|.|.
TGTGCCAGCAGCTTAACTAGGGTATTGGGCTACGAGCAGTACTTC
CASSLTRVLGYEQYF
>TRBJ2-2|TRBV10-3|.|TRBD1
TGTGCCATCAGTGGGACAGGGACCGGGGAGCTGTTTTTT
CAISGTGTGELFF
>TRBJ1-4|TRBV11-2|.|TRBD1
TGTGCCAGCAGTCCATTCCCACAGGGGTTAAACGAAAAACTGTTTTTT
CASSPFPQGLNEKLFF
>TRBJ1-2|TRBV7-9|once|.
TGTGCCAGCAGCCCACTTAACCTCTATGGCTACACCTTC
CASSPLNLYGYTF
>TRBJ2-2|TRBV5-1|.|TRBD2
TGCGCCAGCGGCCCTAGCGGGGGGAACACCGGGGAGCTGTTTTTT
CASGPSGGNTGELFF
>TRBJ1-3|TRBV12-3/TRBV12-4|.|.
TGTGCCAGCAGTTTAGCGGGTCCGGGGACCATATATTTT
CASSLAGPGTIYF
>TRBJ2-7|TRBV11-1|.|.
TGTGCCAGCAGCCACGGACAAGCATTGAGGGAGCAGTACTTC
CASSHGQALREQYF
>TRBJ2-5|TRBV9|.|TRBD2
TGTGCCAGCAGCGTAGACGGACTAGCGGATCAAGAGACCCAGTACTTC
CASSVDGLADQETQYF
>TRBJ1-5|TRBV5-1|.|TRBD1
TGCGCCAGCAGCACAACAGGGGGCCAGCCCCAGCATTTT
CASSTTGGQPQHF
>TRBJ2-7|TRBV11-2|.|TRBD2
TGTGCCAGCAGCTTAGGCCCTAGCGGGGGTCAGAGGGAGCAGTACTTC
CASSLGPSGGQREQYF
>TRBJ2-3|TRBV25-1|.|TRBD2
TGTGCCAGCTCTGTAGCGGGAGAAGGTAAGGATACGCAGTATTTT
CASSVAGEGKDTQYF
>TRBJ1-1|TRBV5-1|once|TRBD1
TGCGCCAGCAGCCCTGGTGGACAGGGGATGAACACTGAAGCTTTCTTT
CASSPGGQGMNTEAFF
>TRBJ2-1|TRBV5-1|.|TRBD2
TGCGCCAGCAGCTTAAACGGCGGGAGCTCCTACAATGAGCAGTTCTTC
CASSLNGGSSYNEQFF
>TRBJ2-6|TRBV6-2/TRBV6-3|.|.
TGTGCCAGCAGTACGGGACACACTTATGGCGGGGCCAACGTCCTGACTTTC
CASSTGHTYGGANVLTF